Detailed here is one TCR beta chain. This record comes from a study of cytomegalovirus exposure and HLA in healthy donors. PCR amplification relied on 60 Vbeta primers (plus 13 Jbeta primers). Generated by immunoSEQ multiplex PCR, the TCRdb table keeps only in-frame clones and is missing some. Of over 95,000 clones in the sample, roughly 69% were seen once. Germline V CDR1 and CDR2: SGHVS, FQNEAQ. V lost 5 bases, J lost 4 bases, and 6 bases stayed unmatched. This CDR3 region has 16 residues. The sequencing input was PBMCs. This sequence joins TRBV7-8 and TRBJ2-7, with 15 bases identical to TRBD2. The TCR comes from a human donor in good health. The CDR3 reads CASSPGTSGGRYEQYF. CDR3 nucleotide sequence: TGTGCCAGCAGCCCCGGGACTAGCGGGGGGAGGTACGAGCAGTACTTC.